The source of this T cell receptor (beta chain) is a study of CD8 T cells in ankylosing spondylitis. Broader study findings: Blood from ankylosing spondylitis patients appeared to carry a characteristic roughly eight-variant TCR beta motif. Significant enrichment of disease-linked clones was reported in matched ankylosing spondylitis synovial fluid.

Making the TCR beta libraries involved quantitative 5'-RACE with molecular barcodes. TCRdb reprocessed the 5' RACE reads with MiXCR, giving one entry per CDR3 protein. The sample comprises roughly 220,000 distinct CDR3 sequences, about 18% of which are singletons, and under 55% rests with the top ten. J gave up 5 bases and V 3 bases, and 7 bases lay outside the gene matches. This CDR3 region has 15 residues. The sample holds a few counts of this clonotype. Its antigen remains unknown. The chain couples TRBV12-3 or TRBV12-4 to TRBJ2-5, with 9 bases lining up with TRBD1. The specimen was blood, either unsorted or a sorted T cell fraction (not recorded which). The source is a male donor with ankylosing spondylitis. The CDR3 DNA is TGTGCCAGCAGTTTTGGAACTGACAGGGGGGAGACCCAGTACTTC. Its translation is CASSFGTDRGETQYF.